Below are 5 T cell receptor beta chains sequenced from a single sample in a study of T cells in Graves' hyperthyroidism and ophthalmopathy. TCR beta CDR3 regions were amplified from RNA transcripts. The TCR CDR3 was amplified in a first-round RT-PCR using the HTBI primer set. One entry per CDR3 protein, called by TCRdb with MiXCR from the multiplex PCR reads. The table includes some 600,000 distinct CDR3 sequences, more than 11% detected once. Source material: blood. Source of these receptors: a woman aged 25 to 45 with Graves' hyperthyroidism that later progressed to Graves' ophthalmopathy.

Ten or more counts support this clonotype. The CDR3 nucleotides are TGCGCCAGCAGCCAAGATTTAGGGGTCTGGAGCAATCAGCCCCAGCATTTT. Amino acid sequence: CASSQDLGVWSNQPQHF. The rearrangement links TRBV4-1 to TRBJ1-5; perhaps TRBD1 as D (5 bases). CDR1 MGHRA and CDR2 YSYEKL come from the germline V gene. Trimming pared 0 bases from V and 1 base from J, leaving 13 bases between. CDR3 size: 17 residues.

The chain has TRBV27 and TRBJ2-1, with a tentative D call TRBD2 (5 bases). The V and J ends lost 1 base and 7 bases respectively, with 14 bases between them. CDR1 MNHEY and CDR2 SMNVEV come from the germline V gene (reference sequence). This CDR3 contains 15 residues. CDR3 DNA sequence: TGTGCCAGCAGTTTATACCGGGATCCGACAAATGAGCAGTTCTTC. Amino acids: CASSLYRDPTNEQFF.

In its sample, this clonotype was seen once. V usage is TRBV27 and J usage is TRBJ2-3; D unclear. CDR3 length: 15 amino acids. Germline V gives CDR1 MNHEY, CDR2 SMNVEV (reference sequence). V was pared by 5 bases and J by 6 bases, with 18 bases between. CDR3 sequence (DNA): TGTGCCAGCAGTCGAGCGCCCCCCTGGAAGGATACGCAGTATTTT. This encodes CASSRAPPWKDTQYF.

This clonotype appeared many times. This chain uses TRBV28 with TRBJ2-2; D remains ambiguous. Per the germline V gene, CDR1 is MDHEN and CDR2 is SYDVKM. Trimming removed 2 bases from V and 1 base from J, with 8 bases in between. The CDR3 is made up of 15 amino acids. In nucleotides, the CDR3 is TGTGCCAGCAGTTTAGGAAGGGTGAACACCGGGGAGCTGTTTTTT. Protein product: CASSLGRVNTGELFF.

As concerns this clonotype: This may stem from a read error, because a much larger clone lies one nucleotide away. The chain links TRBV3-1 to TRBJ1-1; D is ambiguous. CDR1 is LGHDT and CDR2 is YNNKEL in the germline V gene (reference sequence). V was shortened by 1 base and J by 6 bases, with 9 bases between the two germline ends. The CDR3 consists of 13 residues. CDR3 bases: TGTGCCAGCAGCCAAGTTCAGTACGCTGAAGCTTTCTTT. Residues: CASSQVQYAEAFF.